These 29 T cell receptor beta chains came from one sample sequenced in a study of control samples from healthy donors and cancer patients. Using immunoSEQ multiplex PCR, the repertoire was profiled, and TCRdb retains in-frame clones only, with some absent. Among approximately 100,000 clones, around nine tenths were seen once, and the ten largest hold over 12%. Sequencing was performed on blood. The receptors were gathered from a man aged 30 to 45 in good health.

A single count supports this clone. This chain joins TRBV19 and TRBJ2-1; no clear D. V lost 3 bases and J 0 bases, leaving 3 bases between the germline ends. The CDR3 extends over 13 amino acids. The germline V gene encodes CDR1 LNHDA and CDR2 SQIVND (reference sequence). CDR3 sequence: CASSISSYNEQFF. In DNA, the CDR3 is TGTGCCAGTAGTATTAGCTCCTACAATGAGCAGTTCTTC.

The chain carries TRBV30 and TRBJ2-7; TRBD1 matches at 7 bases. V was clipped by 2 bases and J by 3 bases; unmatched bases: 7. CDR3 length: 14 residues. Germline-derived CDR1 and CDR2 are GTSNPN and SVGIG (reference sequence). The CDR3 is CAWSTGTANYEQYF. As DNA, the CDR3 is TGTGCCTGGAGTACCGGGACAGCTAACTACGAGCAGTACTTC.

The CDR3 bases are TGTGCCAGCAGTTTACAGGGGGCACGGTATGGCTACACCTTC. This encodes CASSLQGARYGYTF. The genes are TRBV27 and TRBJ1-2, with 8 bases fitting TRBD1. Germline values: CDR1 MNHEY, CDR2 SMNVEV (reference sequence). The CDR3 contains 14 residues. V shed 2 bases and J 5 bases; nucleotides not matched to a gene: 4.

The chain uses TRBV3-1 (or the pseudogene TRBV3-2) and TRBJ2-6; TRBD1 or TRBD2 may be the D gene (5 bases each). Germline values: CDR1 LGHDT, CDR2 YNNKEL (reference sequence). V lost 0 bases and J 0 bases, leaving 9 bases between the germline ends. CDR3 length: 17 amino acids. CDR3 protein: CASSQEIGASGANVLTF. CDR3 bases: TGTGCCAGCAGCCAAGAGATCGGGGCCTCTGGGGCCAACGTCCTGACTTTC.

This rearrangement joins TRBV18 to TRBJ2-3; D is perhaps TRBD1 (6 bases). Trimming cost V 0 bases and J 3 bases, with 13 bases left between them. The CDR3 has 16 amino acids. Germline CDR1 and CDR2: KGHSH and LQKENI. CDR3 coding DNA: TGTGCCAGCTCACCACCTCAGGGGAGTAGGACAGATACGCAGTATTTT. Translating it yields CASSPPQGSRTDTQYF.

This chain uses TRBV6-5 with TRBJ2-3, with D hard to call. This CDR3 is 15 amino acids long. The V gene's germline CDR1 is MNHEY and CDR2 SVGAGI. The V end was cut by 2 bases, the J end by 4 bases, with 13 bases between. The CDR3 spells CASSYAGTAADTQYF. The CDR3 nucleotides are TGTGCCAGCAGTTACGCCGGAACCGCGGCAGATACGCAGTATTTT.

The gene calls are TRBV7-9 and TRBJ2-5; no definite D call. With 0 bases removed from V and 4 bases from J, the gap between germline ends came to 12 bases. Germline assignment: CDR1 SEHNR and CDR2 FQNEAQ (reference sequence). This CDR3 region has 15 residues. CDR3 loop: CASSLAYRMLETQYF. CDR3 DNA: TGTGCCAGCAGCTTAGCGTATCGAATGTTAGAGACCCAGTACTTC.

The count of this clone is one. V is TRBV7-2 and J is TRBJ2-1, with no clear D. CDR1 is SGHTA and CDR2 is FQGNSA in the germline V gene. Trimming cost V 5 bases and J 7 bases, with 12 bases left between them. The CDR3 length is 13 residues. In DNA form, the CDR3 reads TGTGCCAGCAGCGTCATTGAGCTAAATGAGCAGTTCTTC. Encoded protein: CASSVIELNEQFF.

In DNA form, the CDR3 reads TGCAGCGTTGAATCCAGGGACACGGACACCTATAGCAATCAGCCCCAGCATTTT. Its protein is CSVESRDTDTYSNQPQHF. The rearrangement uses TRBV29-1 and TRBJ1-5, with a possible D match to TRBD1 (6 bases). The germline V gene has CDR1 SQVTM and CDR2 ANQGSEA. Trimming cost V 2 bases and J 0 bases, with 20 bases left between them. The CDR3 has 18 residues. Complete variable domain (other parts from reference TRBV29-1 and TRBJ1-5): SAVISQKPSRDICQRGTSLTIQCQVDSQVTMMFWYRQQPGQSLTLIATANQGSEATYESGFVIDKFPISRPNLTFSTLTVSNMSPEDSSIYLCSVESRDTDTYSNQPQHFGDGTRLSIL.

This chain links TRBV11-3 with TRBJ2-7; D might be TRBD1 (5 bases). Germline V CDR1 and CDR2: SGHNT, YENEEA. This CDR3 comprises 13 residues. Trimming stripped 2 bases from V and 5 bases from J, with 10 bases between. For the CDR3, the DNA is TGTGCCAGCAGCTTATCTAGGGGCCACGAGCAGTACTTC. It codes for CASSLSRGHEQYF.

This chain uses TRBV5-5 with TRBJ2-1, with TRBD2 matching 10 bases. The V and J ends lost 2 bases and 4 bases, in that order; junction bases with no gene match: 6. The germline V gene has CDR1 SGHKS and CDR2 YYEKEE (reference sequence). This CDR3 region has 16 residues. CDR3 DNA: TGTGCCAGCAGCTTCTCACTAGCGGGGCAATACAATGAGCAGTTCTTC. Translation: CASSFSLAGQYNEQFF.

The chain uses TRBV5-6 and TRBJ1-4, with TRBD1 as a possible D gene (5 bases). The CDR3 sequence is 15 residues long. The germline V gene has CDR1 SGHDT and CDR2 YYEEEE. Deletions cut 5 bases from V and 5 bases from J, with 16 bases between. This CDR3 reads CASRARGRENEKLFF. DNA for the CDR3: TGTGCCAGCAGGGCGAGGGGACGGGAGAATGAAAAACTGTTTTTT.

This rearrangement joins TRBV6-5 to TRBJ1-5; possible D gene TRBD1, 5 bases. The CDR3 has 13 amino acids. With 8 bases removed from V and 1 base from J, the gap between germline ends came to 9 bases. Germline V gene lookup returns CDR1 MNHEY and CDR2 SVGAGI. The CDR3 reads CASGGGSNQPQHF. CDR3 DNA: TGTGCCAGCGGCGGGGGGAGCAATCAGCCCCAGCATTTT.

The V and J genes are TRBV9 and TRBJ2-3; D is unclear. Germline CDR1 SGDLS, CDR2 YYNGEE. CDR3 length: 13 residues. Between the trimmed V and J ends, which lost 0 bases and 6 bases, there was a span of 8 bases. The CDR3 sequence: CASSVVPGDTQYF. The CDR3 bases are TGTGCCAGCAGCGTAGTTCCCGGGGATACGCAGTATTTT.

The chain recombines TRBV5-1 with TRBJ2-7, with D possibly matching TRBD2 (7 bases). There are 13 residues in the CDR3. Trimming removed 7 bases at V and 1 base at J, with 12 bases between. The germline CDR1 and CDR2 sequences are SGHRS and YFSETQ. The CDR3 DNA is TGCGCCAGCCGTGGGGGGGCGTCCTACGAGCAGTACTTC. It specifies CASRGGASYEQYF. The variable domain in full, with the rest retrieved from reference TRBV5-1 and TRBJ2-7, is KAGVTQTPRYLIKTRGQQVTLSCSPISGHRSVSWYQQTPGQGLQFLFEYFSETQRNKGNFPGRFSGRQFSNSRSEMNVSTLELGDSALYLCASRGGASYEQYFGPGTRLTVT.

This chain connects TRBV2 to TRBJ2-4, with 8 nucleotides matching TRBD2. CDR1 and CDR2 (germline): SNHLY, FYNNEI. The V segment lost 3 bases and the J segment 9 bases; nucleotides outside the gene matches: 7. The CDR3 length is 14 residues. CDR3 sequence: CASSDLGTSSIQYF. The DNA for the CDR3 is TGTGCCAGCAGTGATCTTGGGACTAGTTCCATTCAGTACTTC.

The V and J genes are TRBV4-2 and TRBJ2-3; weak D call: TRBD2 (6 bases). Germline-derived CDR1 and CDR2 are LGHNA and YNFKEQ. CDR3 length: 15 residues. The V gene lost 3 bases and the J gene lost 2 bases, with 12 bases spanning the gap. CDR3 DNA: TGTGCCAGCAGCCATTCGGGACTCAACACAGATACGCAGTATTTT. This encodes CASSHSGLNTDTQYF.

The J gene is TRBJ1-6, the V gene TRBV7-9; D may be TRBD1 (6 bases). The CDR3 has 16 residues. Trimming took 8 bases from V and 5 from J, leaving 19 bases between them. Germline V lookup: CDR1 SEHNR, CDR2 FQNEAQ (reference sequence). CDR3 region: CASHGTTTGHNSPLHF. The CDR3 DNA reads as TGTGCCAGCCACGGGACGACAACAGGGCATAATTCACCCCTCCACTTT.

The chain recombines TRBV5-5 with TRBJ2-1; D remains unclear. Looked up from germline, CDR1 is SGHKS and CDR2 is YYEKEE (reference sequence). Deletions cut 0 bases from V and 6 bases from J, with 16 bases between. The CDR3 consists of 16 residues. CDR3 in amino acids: CASSLGRIKPGNEQFF. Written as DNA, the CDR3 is TGTGCCAGCAGCTTGGGACGGATAAAACCTGGCAATGAGCAGTTCTTC.

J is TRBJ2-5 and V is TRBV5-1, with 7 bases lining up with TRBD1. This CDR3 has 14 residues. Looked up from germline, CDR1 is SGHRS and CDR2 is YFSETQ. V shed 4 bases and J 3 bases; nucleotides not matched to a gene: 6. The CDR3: CASSVVQGKETQYF. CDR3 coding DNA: TGCGCCAGCAGCGTGGTACAGGGGAAAGAGACCCAGTACTTC.

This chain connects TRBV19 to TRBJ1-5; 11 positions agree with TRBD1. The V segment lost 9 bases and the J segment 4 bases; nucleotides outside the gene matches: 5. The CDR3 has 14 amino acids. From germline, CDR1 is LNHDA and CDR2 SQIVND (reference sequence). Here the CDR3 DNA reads TGTGCCAGCCGGGGGACAGGGGGTAATCAGCCCCAGCATTTT. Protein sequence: CASRGTGGNQPQHF. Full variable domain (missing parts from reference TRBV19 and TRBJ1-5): DGGITQSPKYLFRKEGQNVTLSCEQNLNHDAMYWYRQDPGQGLRLIYYSQIVNDFQKGDIAEGYSVSREKKESFPLTVTSAQKNPTAFYLCASRGTGGNQPQHFGDGTRLSIL.

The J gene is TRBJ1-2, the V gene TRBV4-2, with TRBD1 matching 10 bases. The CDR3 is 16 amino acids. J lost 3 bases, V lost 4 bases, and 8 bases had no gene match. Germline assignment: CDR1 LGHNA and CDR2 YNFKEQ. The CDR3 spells CASSRNTGTGDYGYTF. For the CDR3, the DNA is TGTGCCAGCAGCCGGAATACCGGGACAGGGGACTATGGCTACACCTTC.

DNA for the CDR3: TGTGCCAGCAGCTCCTCTAGCGAATACTCCTACGAGCAGTACTTC. This codes for CASSSSSEYSYEQYF. V gene TRBV7-2 combines with J gene TRBJ2-7, with a weak D call TRBD2 (6 bases). Germline CDR1 is SGHTA and CDR2 is FQGNSA. V shed 4 bases and J shed 0 bases, with 13 bases lying between them. The CDR3 is 15 residues long.

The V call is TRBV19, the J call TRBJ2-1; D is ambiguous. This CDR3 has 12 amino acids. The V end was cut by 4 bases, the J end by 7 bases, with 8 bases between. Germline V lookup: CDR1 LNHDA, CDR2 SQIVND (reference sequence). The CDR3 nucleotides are TGTGCCAGTAGTACTTGGGGTAATGAGCAGTTCTTC. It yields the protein CASSTWGNEQFF.

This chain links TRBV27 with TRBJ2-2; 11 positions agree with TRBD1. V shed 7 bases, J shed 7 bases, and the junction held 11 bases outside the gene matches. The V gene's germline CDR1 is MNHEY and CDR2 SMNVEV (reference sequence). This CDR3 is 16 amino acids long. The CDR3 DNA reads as TGTGCCAGCATACCCCTCGGGACAGGGGGAATCGGGGAGCTGTTTTTT. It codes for CASIPLGTGGIGELFF.

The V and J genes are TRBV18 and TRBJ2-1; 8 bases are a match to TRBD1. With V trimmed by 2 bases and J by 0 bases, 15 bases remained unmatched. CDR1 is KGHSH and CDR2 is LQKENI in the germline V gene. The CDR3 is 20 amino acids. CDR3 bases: TGTGCCAGCTCACCAGGGGGGCAGGGGGCCAGCTCTAGCTCCTACAATGAGCAGTTCTTC. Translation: CASSPGGQGASSSSYNEQFF.

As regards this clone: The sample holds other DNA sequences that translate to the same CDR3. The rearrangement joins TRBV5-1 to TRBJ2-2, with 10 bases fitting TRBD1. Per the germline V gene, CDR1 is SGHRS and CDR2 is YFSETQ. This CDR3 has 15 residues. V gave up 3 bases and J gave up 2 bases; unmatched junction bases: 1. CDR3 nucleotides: TGCGCCAGCAGCTCGACAGGGGGCAACACCGGGGAGCTGTTTTTT. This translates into CASSSTGGNTGELFF. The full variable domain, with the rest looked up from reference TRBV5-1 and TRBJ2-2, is KAGVTQTPRYLIKTRGQQVTLSCSPISGHRSVSWYQQTPGQGLQFLFEYFSETQRNKGNFPGRFSGRQFSNSRSEMNVSTLELGDSALYLCASSSTGGNTGELFFGEGSRLTVL.

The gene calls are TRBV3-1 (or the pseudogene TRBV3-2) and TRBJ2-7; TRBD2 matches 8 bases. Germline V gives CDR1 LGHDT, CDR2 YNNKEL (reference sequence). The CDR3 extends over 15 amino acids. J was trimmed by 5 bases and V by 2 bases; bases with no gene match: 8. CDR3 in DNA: TGTGCCAGCAGCCAAATAGCGGGAATACCCAACGAGCAGTACTTC. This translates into CASSQIAGIPNEQYF.

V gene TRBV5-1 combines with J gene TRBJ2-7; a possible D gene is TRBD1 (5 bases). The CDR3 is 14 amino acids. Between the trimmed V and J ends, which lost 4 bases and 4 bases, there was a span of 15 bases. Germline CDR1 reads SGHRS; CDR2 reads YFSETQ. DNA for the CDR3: TGCGCCAGCAGCCCAGCCCACAGGAGTTACGAGCAGTACTTC. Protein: CASSPAHRSYEQYF.